Below are 9 T cell receptor beta chains sequenced from a single sample in a study of regulatory T cells in long-lasting Graves disease. The time point denotes: persistent/refractory GD, antithyroid drugs over 5 years with positive TRAb. There was RNA extracted from PBMCs, and the TCR library was made from it. Libraries of TCR beta came from iRepertoire HTBI primers plus Arm-PCR of CDR3 regions. TCRdb recomputed calls from the multiplex PCR reads with MiXCR, one row per CDR3 protein. The sample records 300,000 to 500,000 distinct CDR3 sequences, more than 20% being singletons. This specimen was peripheral blood mononuclear cells (PBMCs), taken when the disease was refractory, from a patient treated with antithyroid drugs. The receptors derive from a female donor with Graves disease.

For this clonotype: A far larger clone is one base from this, pointing to a likely read error. The V and J genes are TRBV27 and TRBJ2-7; 11 nucleotides agree with TRBD2. Germline V gene sequence: CDR1 MNHEY, CDR2 SMNVEV (reference sequence). The CDR3 runs to 17 residues. V lost 2 bases, J lost 7 bases, and 13 bases stayed unmatched. The CDR3 loop is CASSLKFTSGSQNEQYF. The CDR3 bases are TGTGCCAGCAGTTTAAAGTTTACTAGCGGGAGCCAAAATGAGCAGTACTTC.

The rearrangement links TRBV20-1 to TRBJ2-2; D gene ambiguous. The CDR3 has 14 amino acids. Per germline, CDR1 DFQATT and CDR2 SNEGSKA (reference sequence). V was pared by 0 bases and J by 2 bases, with 7 bases between. The CDR3 spells CSARDRVNTGELFF. As DNA, the CDR3 is TGCAGTGCTAGAGATCGGGTTAACACCGGGGAGCTGTTTTTT.

In this sample, this clonotype turned up many times. This chain connects TRBV28 to TRBJ2-5; D is perhaps TRBD2 (5 bases). CDR3 length: 16 amino acids. CDR1 is MDHEN and CDR2 is SYDVKM in the germline V gene. V was pared by 6 bases and J by 1 base, with 18 bases between. The CDR3 region is CASSPRKPGSQETQYF. Here the CDR3 DNA reads TGTGCCAGCAGCCCCAGGAAGCCGGGGAGCCAAGAGACCCAGTACTTC.

The chain recombines TRBV7-9 with TRBJ1-4; tentative D call: TRBD1 (5 bases). There are 16 residues in the CDR3. V lost 2 bases to trimming and J lost 8 bases, with 18 bases between them. Looked up from germline, CDR1 is SEHNR and CDR2 is FQNEAQ (reference sequence). The CDR3 reads CASSLSSGPVNEKLFF. The DNA for the CDR3 is TGTGCCAGCAGCTTATCATCAGGGCCGGTTAACGAAAAACTGTTTTTT.

This clonotype was seen a handful of times. The genes are TRBV20-1 and TRBJ2-1; 10 bases line up with TRBD2. V gave up 0 bases and J gave up 5 bases; unmatched junction bases: 7. In germline, CDR1 is DFQATT, CDR2 SNEGSKA (reference sequence). The CDR3 extends over 16 amino acids. In nucleotides, the CDR3 is TGCAGTGCTAGAGATAGGAGACTAGCGGGCAACAATGAGCAGTTCTTC. This gives the protein CSARDRRLAGNNEQFF.

This clonotype was recorded many times. The rearrangement links TRBV18 to TRBJ2-4; no clear D gene. This CDR3 is 13 amino acids long. Germline V lookup: CDR1 KGHSH, CDR2 LQKENI. V was pared by 6 bases and J by 5 bases, with 11 bases between. CDR3 protein: CASSTGPENIQYF. CDR3 coding DNA: TGTGCCAGCTCGACCGGGCCTGAAAACATTCAGTACTTC.

In this sample, this clonotype turned up a few times. The chain joins TRBV30 to TRBJ2-7; no clear D gene. The closer fit of TRBJ2-1 to the DNA end suggests the J call may be wrong. CDR3 length equals 13 residues. Per germline, CDR1 GTSNPN and CDR2 SVGIG (reference sequence). For the CDR3, the DNA is TGTGCCTGGAGTTCAGTCGGGTCCTACGAGCAGTTCTTC. Protein sequence: CAWSSVGSYEQFF.

This clonotype was counted ten times or more. This chain joins TRBV28 and TRBJ2-7; possible D gene TRBD1, 6 bases. The V gene lost 6 bases and the J gene lost 2 bases, with 14 bases spanning the gap. The CDR3 loop spans 14 amino acids. Germline assignment: CDR1 MDHEN and CDR2 SYDVKM. The CDR3 coding sequence is TGTGCCAGCAGGCCTTGGGACATCACCTACGAGCAGTACTTC. This gives the protein CASRPWDITYEQYF.

This clonotype was seen a handful of times. The CDR3, as DNA: TGTGCCAGCAGCTTTTCAGGGGCACGCTCTGAAGCTTTCTTT. Translated: CASSFSGARSEAFF. J is TRBJ1-1 and V is TRBV7-2; maybe TRBD1 (6 bases). V was trimmed by 3 bases and J by 6 bases, leaving 14 bases between them. This CDR3 has 14 amino acids. Germline assignment: CDR1 SGHTA and CDR2 FQGNSA. The variable domain in full, with the rest retrieved from reference TRBV7-2 and TRBJ1-1, is GAGVSQSPSNKVTEKGKDVELRCDPISGHTALYWYRQSLGQGLEFLIYFQGNSAPDKSGLPSDRFSAERTGGSVSTLTIQRTQQEDSAVYLCASSFSGARSEAFFGQGTRLTVV.